This TCR beta chain appears in the sequencing data of a study of cytomegalovirus exposure and HLA in healthy donors. This PCR relied on a set of 60 Vbeta primers and 13 Jbeta primers. Profiled with immunoSEQ multiplex PCR; TCRdb holds only in-frame clones, not every one. Of under 250,000 clones in the sample, about 83% were seen once. V gave up 6 bases and J gave up 1 base, with 22 bases separating them. The germline V gene encodes CDR1 ENHRY and CDR2 SYGVKD. The CDR3 totals 17 residues. This TCR came from a woman between 45 and 60 years old in good health and CMV-seropositive. Material for sequencing was PBMCs. This chain links TRBV10-3 with TRBJ2-7; D is possibly TRBD1 (5 bases). CDR3 sequence reads: CAISLTASSLNSYEQYF. The CDR3 region has the DNA TGTGCCATCAGCCTGACAGCCTCAAGCCTTAATTCCTACGAGCAGTACTTC.